Following are 10 T cell receptor beta chains from one sample sequenced in a study of T cells in Graves' hyperthyroidism and ophthalmopathy. TCR beta CDR3 regions were amplified from RNA. First-round RT-PCR targeting the TCR CDR3 was performed with the HTBI primer set. TCRdb redid the calling of the multiplex PCR reads with MiXCR, one entry per CDR3 protein. The profile shows around 620,000 distinct CDR3 sequences, 13% to 15% of them singletons. The specimen was blood. The receptors stem from a woman aged 18-29 years with Graves' ophthalmopathy.

V is TRBV10-3 and J is TRBJ2-5; D perhaps matches TRBD2 (7 bases). In germline, CDR1 is ENHRY, CDR2 SYGVKD. The V end was cut by 0 bases, the J end by 4 bases, with 12 bases between. The CDR3 totals 15 residues. CDR3 DNA sequence: TGTGCCATCAGTGAGTCGTTGCGGGGGCGAGAGACCCAGTACTTC. Its translation: CAISESLRGRETQYF.

This clonotype was recorded at least ten times. The chain links TRBV28 to TRBJ2-5, with 10 bases lining up with TRBD2. The V and J ends lost 9 bases and 4 bases, in that order; junction bases with no gene match: 11. Germline CDR1 MDHEN, CDR2 SYDVKM. The CDR3 is 15 residues long. The chain's CDR3 is CASYGSGRMSETQYF. Written as DNA, the CDR3 is TGTGCCAGTTACGGTAGCGGGAGGATGTCAGAGACCCAGTACTTC.

The chain combines TRBV25-1 with TRBJ1-1, with unresolved D. Trimming pared 1 base from V and 4 bases from J, leaving 4 bases between. Germline V lookup: CDR1 MGHDK, CDR2 SYGVNS. The CDR3 runs to 12 residues. CDR3 protein: CASSEFGTEAFF. The CDR3 bases are TGTGCCAGCAGTGAATTCGGCACTGAAGCTTTCTTT.

This clonotype has at least ten counts. This chain uses TRBV20-1 with TRBJ2-7; no firm D call. The length of the CDR3 is 13 residues. Trimming took 3 bases from V and 0 from J, leaving 9 bases between them. Germline CDR1 is DFQATT and CDR2 is SNEGSKA (reference sequence). Here the CDR3 reads CSASQEFSYEQYF. The CDR3 DNA sequence: TGCAGTGCTAGCCAAGAATTCTCCTACGAGCAGTACTTC.

This clonotype was observed at least ten times. This chain connects TRBV28 to TRBJ1-2; the D is unclear. Germline values: CDR1 MDHEN, CDR2 SYDVKM. This CDR3 is 14 amino acids long. Deletions cut 8 bases from V and 0 bases from J, with 13 bases between. The CDR3 loop is CASSVPTPNYGYTF. The DNA for the CDR3 is TGTGCCAGCTCCGTCCCTACCCCTAACTATGGCTACACCTTC.

The V gene is TRBV9, the J gene TRBJ1-5, with 7 bases matching TRBD1. The junction had 13 bases not matched to a gene; V was cut back by 4 bases and J by 3 bases. Germline assignment: CDR1 SGDLS and CDR2 YYNGEE. CDR3 length: 17 residues. The CDR3 region has the DNA TGTGCCAGCAGCCCAGGGGGGGGGGGATATGACAATCAGCCCCAGCATTTT. It encodes CASSPGGGGYDNQPQHF.

This clonotype was seen repeatedly, ten times or more. The chain is built from TRBV6-6 and TRBJ2-2, with TRBD2 identical over 10 bases. Germline V gene lookup returns CDR1 MNHNY and CDR2 SVGAGI (reference sequence). This CDR3 has 17 residues. Trimming at V came to 0 bases and at J to 4 bases, leaving 5 bases not matched to a gene. For the CDR3, the DNA is TGTGCCAGCAGTTACTCGGCTAGCGGGAGTATCACCGGGGAGCTGTTTTTT. Translation: CASSYSASGSITGELFF.

This clonotype was observed many times. The chain links TRBV3-1 to TRBJ2-3; 7 bases map to TRBD2. Germline CDR1 reads LGHDT; CDR2 reads YNNKEL (reference sequence). V was pared by 2 bases and J by 0 bases, with 2 bases of the junction left unmatched. The CDR3 consists of 15 residues. This CDR3 is CASSQQAGSTDTQYF. The CDR3 DNA reads as TGTGCCAGCAGCCAACAAGCGGGGAGCACAGATACGCAGTATTTT.

J is TRBJ1-2 and V is TRBV5-5; TRBD1 matches 10 bases. V was clipped by 1 base and J by 7 bases; unmatched bases: 10. Germline assignment: CDR1 SGHKS and CDR2 YYEKEE (reference sequence). The CDR3 sequence is 16 residues long. Here the CDR3 reads CASSLTPGDRGRGYTF. CDR3 coding DNA: TGTGCCAGCAGCTTGACGCCTGGGGACAGGGGACGTGGCTACACCTTC.

This clonotype was picked up many times. The J gene is TRBJ2-2, the V gene TRBV30, with D possibly being TRBD1 or TRBD2 (5 bases each). Looked up from germline, CDR1 is GTSNPN and CDR2 is SVGIG (reference sequence). The CDR3 spans 15 residues. Trimming removed 1 base from V and 5 bases from J, with 14 bases in between. In DNA form, the CDR3 reads TGTGCCTGGAGTGCGGGTATGGGGGAGACCGGGGAGCTGTTTTTT. It codes for CAWSAGMGETGELFF.